This record covers a single T cell receptor (beta chain). In TCRdb, the 5' RACE reads were re-called with MiXCR into one record per CDR3 protein. The table includes hundreds of thousands of distinct CDR3 sequences, around 18% detected once. The source of the sample is a study of T-cell memory formation after mild COVID-19. Specimen: PBMCs or a T cell subset sorted from them (not recorded which). This clonotype originated in an adult woman who had mild COVID-19 (a few samples of this study predate the infection). Cell type and time point are not known.

The CDR3 is CASSRKQNTGELFF. In DNA form, the CDR3 reads TGTGCCAGCAGCCGAAAACAGAACACCGGGGAGCTGTTTTTT. The rearrangement joins TRBV3-1 to TRBJ2-2; no reliable D call. V was shortened by 4 bases and J by 1 base, with 7 bases between the two germline ends. In germline, CDR1 is LGHDT, CDR2 YNNKEL (reference sequence). CDR3 length equals 14 residues. The full variable domain, rest sourced from reference TRBV3-1 and TRBJ2-2, is DTAVSQTPKYLVTQMGNDKSIKCEQNLGHDTMYWYKQDSKKFLKIMFSYNNKELIINETVPNRFSPKSPDKAHLNLHINSLELGDSAVYFCASSRKQNTGELFFGEGSRLTVL.